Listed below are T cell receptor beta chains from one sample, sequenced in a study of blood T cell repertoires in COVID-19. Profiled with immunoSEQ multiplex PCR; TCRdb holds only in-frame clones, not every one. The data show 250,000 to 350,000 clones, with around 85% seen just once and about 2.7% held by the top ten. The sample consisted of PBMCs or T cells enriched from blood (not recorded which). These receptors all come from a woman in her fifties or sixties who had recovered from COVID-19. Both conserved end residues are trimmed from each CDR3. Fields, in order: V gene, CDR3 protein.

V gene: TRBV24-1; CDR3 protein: ATSDFGGSTDTQY
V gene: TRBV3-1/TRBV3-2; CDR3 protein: ASSPGGNQPQH
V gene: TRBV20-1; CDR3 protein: SAQRDSEQF
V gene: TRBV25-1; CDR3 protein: ASSGKGTGFYGYT
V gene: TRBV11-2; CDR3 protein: ASSLRGPTGRDTQY
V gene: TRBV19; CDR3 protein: ASSEGRRRQGNQPQH
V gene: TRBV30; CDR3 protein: AWERGRSYNEQF
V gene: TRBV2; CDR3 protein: ASSQGLGQPQH
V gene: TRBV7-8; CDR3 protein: ASSTDRTNYGYT
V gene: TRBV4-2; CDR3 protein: ASSQVPGQEAF
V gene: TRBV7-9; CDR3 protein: ASSLAQIRDREDNEQF
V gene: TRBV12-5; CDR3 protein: ASGQPGQDNEKLF
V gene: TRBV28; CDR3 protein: ASNPGTSTDTQY
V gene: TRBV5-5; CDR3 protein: ASGLSAPQY